Each of the 8 T cell receptor beta chains below was sequenced from the same sample in a study of PD-L1 blockade in urothelial cancer. Produced via immunoSEQ multiplex PCR; TCRdb's table is partial and in-frame only. The sample shows about 95,000 clones, roughly 90% of them seen only once. Time point reported: pretreatment peripheral blood. Here the sequenced sample was PBMCs, taken around atezolizumab (anti-PD-L1) treatment. The receptors shown here come from a man aged 55 to 70 with urothelial cancer.

This clone was picked up a small number of times. V usage is TRBV2 and J usage is TRBJ1-1, with TRBD1 matching 7 bases. Unmatched junction bases numbered 7, after V lost 7 bases and J lost 2 bases. Germline lookup yields CDR1 SNHLY and CDR2 FYNNEI. The CDR3 has 14 amino acids. The CDR3 region is CASTTGPVNTEAFF. CDR3 DNA sequence: TGTGCCAGCACGACAGGGCCCGTCAACACTGAAGCTTTCTTT.

The rearrangement uses TRBV30 and TRBJ2-1; TRBD2 matches 10 bases. Germline lookup yields CDR1 GTSNPN and CDR2 SVGIG (reference sequence). The junction had 5 bases not matched to a gene; V was cut back by 2 bases and J by 7 bases. This CDR3 is 14 amino acids long. The CDR3 region is CAWSFLAGVNEQFF. The CDR3 DNA sequence: TGTGCCTGGAGTTTCCTAGCGGGAGTAAATGAGCAGTTCTTC.

The chain links TRBV6-5 to TRBJ2-3; 10 bases line up with TRBD1. The CDR3 spans 15 residues. Germline CDR1 reads MNHEY; CDR2 reads SVGAGI. V lost 6 bases to trimming and J lost 2 bases; unmatched junction nucleotides: 5. The CDR3 here is CASRQTGGHTDTQYF. CDR3 coding DNA: TGTGCCAGCAGACAGACAGGGGGCCACACAGATACGCAGTATTTT.

The V call is TRBV19, the J call TRBJ2-5, with 14 positions matching TRBD2. V gave up 3 bases and J gave up 5 bases; unmatched junction bases: 8. Looked up from germline, CDR1 is LNHDA and CDR2 is SQIVND (reference sequence). CDR3 size: 17 residues. The CDR3, as DNA: TGTGCCAGTAGTATTGGGGGGACTAGCGGGAGTCGCGAGACCCAGTACTTC. This sequence encodes CASSIGGTSGSRETQYF.

The V call is TRBV5-4, the J call TRBJ2-3; maybe TRBD1 (5 bases). The CDR3 is 16 amino acids. CDR1 and CDR2 from the germline V gene are SGHNT and YYREEE (reference sequence). Trimming left V 0 bases short and J 1 base short, with 12 bases between. The CDR3 reads CASSLGGMRRTDTQYF. CDR3 sequence (DNA): TGTGCCAGCAGCTTGGGGGGCATGCGGCGCACAGATACGCAGTATTTT.

The J gene is TRBJ2-1, the V gene TRBV11-2; 13 bases are shared with TRBD2. The CDR3 runs to 16 residues. CDR1 and CDR2 (germline): SGHAT, FQNNGV. With V trimmed by 1 base and J by 9 bases, 6 bases remained unmatched. This CDR3 is CASSLGGLAGVGEQFF. The CDR3 coding sequence is TGTGCCAGCAGCTTAGGAGGACTAGCGGGAGTTGGTGAGCAGTTCTTC.

This rearrangement joins TRBV9 to TRBJ2-1; 9 bases align to TRBD2. This CDR3 contains 16 residues. V lost 1 base, J lost 4 bases, and 6 bases stayed unmatched. Germline V lookup: CDR1 SGDLS, CDR2 YYNGEE. DNA of the CDR3: TGTGCCAGCAGCGTACATACTAGCGGGCGATACAATGAGCAGTTCTTC. This translates into CASSVHTSGRYNEQFF.

A note on this clone: Relative to the germline gene, one junction end is altered; a read error may explain this. This rearrangement joins TRBV6-5 to TRBJ2-1, with 7 bases matching TRBD1. Germline assignment: CDR1 MNHEY and CDR2 SVGAGI. The CDR3 spans 15 residues. CDR3 region: CASSNSNRGHNEQFF. The CDR3 DNA reads TGTGCCAGCAGTAACTCCAACAGGGGACACAATGAGCAGTTCTTC.